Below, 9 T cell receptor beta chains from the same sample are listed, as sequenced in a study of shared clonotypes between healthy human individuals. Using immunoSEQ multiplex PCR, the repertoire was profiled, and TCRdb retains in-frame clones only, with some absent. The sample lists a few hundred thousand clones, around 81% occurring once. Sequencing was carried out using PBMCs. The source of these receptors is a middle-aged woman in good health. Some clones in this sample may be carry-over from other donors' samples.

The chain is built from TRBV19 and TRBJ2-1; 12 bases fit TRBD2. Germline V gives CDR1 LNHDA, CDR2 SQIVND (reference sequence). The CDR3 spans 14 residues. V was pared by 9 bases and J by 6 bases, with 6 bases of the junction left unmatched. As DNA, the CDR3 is TGTGCCAGCAAGGGACTAGCGGGCGTCAATGAGCAGTTCTTC. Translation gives CASKGLAGVNEQFF.

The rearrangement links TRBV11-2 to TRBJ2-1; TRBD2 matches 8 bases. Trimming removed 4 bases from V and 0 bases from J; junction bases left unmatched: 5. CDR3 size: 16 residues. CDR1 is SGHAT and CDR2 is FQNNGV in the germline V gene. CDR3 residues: CASSYSGTSSYNEQFF. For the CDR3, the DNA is TGTGCCAGCAGCTATAGCGGGACTTCCTCCTACAATGAGCAGTTCTTC.

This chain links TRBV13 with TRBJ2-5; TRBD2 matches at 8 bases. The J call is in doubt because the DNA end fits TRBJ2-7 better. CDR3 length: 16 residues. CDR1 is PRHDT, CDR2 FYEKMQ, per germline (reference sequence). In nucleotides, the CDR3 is TGTGCCAGCAGCTTAATCCCCAGCGGGAGCGGGGACGAGCAGTACTTC. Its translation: CASSLIPSGSGDEQYF.

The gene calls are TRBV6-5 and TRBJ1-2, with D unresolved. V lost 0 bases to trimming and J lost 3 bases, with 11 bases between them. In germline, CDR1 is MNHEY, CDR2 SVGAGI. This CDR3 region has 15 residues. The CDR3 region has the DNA TGTGCCAGCAGTTACTCGATAGTGGCAGACTATGGCTACACCTTC. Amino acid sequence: CASSYSIVADYGYTF.

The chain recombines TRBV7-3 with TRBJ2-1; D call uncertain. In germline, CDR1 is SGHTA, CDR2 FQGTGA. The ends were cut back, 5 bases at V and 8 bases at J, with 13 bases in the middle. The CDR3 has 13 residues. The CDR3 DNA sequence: TGTGCCAGCAGCACGGACCCGGCGGATGAGCAGTTCTTC. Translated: CASSTDPADEQFF.

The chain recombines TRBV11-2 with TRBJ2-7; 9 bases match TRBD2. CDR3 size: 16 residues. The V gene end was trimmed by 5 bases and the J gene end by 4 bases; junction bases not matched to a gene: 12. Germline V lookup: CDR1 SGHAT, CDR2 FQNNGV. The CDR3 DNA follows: TGTGCCAGCAGCCTCTACCCCGGGACTAGCATGTACGAGCAGTACTTC. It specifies CASSLYPGTSMYEQYF.

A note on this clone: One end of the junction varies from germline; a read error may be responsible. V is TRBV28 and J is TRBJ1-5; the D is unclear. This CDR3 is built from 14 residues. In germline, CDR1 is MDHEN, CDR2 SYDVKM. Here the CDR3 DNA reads TGTGCCAGCACCCCAGCACTGAGCAATCGGCCCCAGCATTTT. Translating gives CASTPALSNRPQHF.

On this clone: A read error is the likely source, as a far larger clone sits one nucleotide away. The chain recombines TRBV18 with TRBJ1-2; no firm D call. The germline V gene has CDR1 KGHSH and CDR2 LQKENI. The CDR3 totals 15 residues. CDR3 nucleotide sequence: TGTGCCAGCCCACCACTGTCAGACGCTAACTATGGCTACACCTTC. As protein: CASPPLSDANYGYTF.

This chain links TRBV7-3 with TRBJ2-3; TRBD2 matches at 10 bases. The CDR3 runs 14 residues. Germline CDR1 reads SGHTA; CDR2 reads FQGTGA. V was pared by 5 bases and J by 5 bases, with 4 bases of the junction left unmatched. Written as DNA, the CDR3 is TGTGCCAGCAGCCTAGCGGGAGCAATAGATACGCAGTATTTT. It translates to CASSLAGAIDTQYF. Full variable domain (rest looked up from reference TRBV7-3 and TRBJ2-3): GAGVSQTPSNKVTEKGKYVELRCDPISGHTALYWYRQSLGQGPEFLIYFQGTGAADDSGLPNDRFFAVRPEGSVSTLKIQRTERGDSAVYLCASSLAGAIDTQYFGPGTRLTVL.